This record looks at one TCR beta chain sequence and its context. Its binding antigen is unknown. Per-base qualities were not stored, and no clone one base away is much larger. The CDR3 regions of human TCRbeta chains were analyzed by immunosequencing. Per the authors' processing: TCRs in the repertoires were compared against a reference library of SARS-CoV-2-specific TCRs that had been generated with the MIRA antigen-specificity platform. Breadth was defined as the fraction of unique TCRs that were SARS-CoV-2-associated, and depth was defined as the fraction of total T cells that were SARS-CoV-2-associated. Each spike-specific TCR was assigned to its reactive spike region and to a CD4 or CD8 class using the MIRA data. Log10-transformed breadth and depth values were compared by one-way ANOVA with Sidak's multiple comparisons tests. TCRdb mirrors the immuneACCESS table, restricted to in-frame sequences. Some clones are absent from its copies; in checked studies, under half trace to an unresolved V gene, and the reason for the others is unknown. V and J calls and clone size are copied from that table; D and trimming were computed from the DNA. The sample data list around 58,000 clones, and roughly 90% of these were observed just once. Approximately 15% of the sample goes to the ten largest clones.

CDR1 ENHRY and CDR2 SYGVKD were looked up in the germline V gene. The CDR3 numbers 16 residues from cysteine through phenylalanine. The kept DNA is CDR3 alone, 48 bases in frame from the first base. Here V drops 2 bases and J drops 0 bases, and the junction holds 3 bases not matched to any gene. Interpreted using the paper, the time point label stands for: about 28 days (+/-7) after the second vaccine dose. AZD1222 recipients given second doses at about 4 weeks or at about 12 weeks were pooled, since spike-specific TCR depth and breadth were not found to differ between the two schedules. The vaccinee samples were drawn from two UK trials, COV001 and COV002, one of which was a single-blind randomized controlled phase 2/3 trial testing AZD1222 (ChAdOx1 nCoV-19) in healthy adults. For TCRbeta chain sequencing, PBMC samples were collected from trial participants at day 0 and at day 28 after the second dose.

This entry comes from a study of T cell responses to AZD1222 COVID-19 vaccine (dated by TCRdb to the early 2020s). Context from the whole study: TCR sequencing was performed for some 250 trial participants, of whom about 200 were given two doses of AZD1222 and some 26 were given two doses of MenACWY control vaccine. Trial participants were enrolled into age subgroups of 18-55, 56-69 and 70-plus years, which contained roughly 150, 30 and 60 TCR-sequenced participants, respectively. The paper as a whole reports these results and caveats: Vaccine-associated CD4 TCRs spanned the whole spike protein, with dominant responses in regions 160-218 and 743-854. Spike-specific TCR breadth and depth rose significantly after two AZD1222 doses compared with day 0 and with MenACWY recipients. Participants were mostly white British and included more females than males, and it was suggested by the authors that clonal diversity may have been underestimated. The 56-69-year group was small, and its depth increase did not reach significance, likely because of low power. Because no day 14 peak-response samples were available, repertoires were characterized only after the peak T cell response. Nearly half of unique spike-specific TCRs reportedly recognized epitopes outside regions mutated in the B.1.351 and B.1.1.7 variants. Conclusions about previously exposed vaccinees were limited because only 5 or 6 AZD1222 recipients were SARS-CoV-2 seropositive at baseline.

The sequence links TRBV10-3 to TRBJ2-7, and TRBD2 matches 11 of the central bases. This specimen was peripheral blood, taken 28 days after the second AZD1222 dose. This clonotype originated in an adult who received the AZD1222 COVID-19 vaccine. The bases read TGTGCCATCAGTGAGGGGCTAGCGGGGGGCTCCTACGAGCAGTACTTC. The translation is CAISEGLAGGSYEQYF.